These 20 T cell receptor beta chains came from one sample sequenced in a study of immune cell composition in non-small cell lung cancer. Libraries were prepared by immunoSEQ multiplex PCR; TCRdb keeps only in-frame clonotypes and omits some of them. The sample has roughly 15,000 clones; approximately 81% are singletons. Sequenced sample: lung tumor tissue. The receptors derive from a human donor with non-small cell lung cancer.

This clone was picked up one time. The rearrangement links TRBV27 to TRBJ1-5; 7 nucleotides line up with TRBD1. There are 14 residues in the CDR3. Losses at the gene ends were 2 bases for V and 9 bases for J; bases not matched to a gene: 7. The germline gives CDR1 MNHEY, CDR2 SMNVEV (reference sequence). The CDR3 nucleotides are TGTGCCAGCAGTTTAAAGGACAGGTTTACGCCCCAGCATTTT. It translates to CASSLKDRFTPQHF.

This chain's CDR3 is CASSSWDRGSEAFF. In DNA form, the CDR3 reads TGTGCCAGCAGCTCCTGGGACAGGGGATCTGAAGCTTTCTTT. The chain uses TRBV7-9 and TRBJ1-1; 10 bases align to TRBD1. The CDR3 extends over 14 amino acids. J was trimmed by 6 bases and V by 4 bases; bases with no gene match: 5. Germline V gene sequence: CDR1 SEHNR, CDR2 FQNEAQ (reference sequence).

This clone was counted a single time. The chain uses TRBV7-7 and TRBJ2-7; TRBD2 aligns across 9 bases. This CDR3 comprises 15 residues. V lost 5 bases, J lost 3 bases, and 8 bases stayed unmatched. Germline CDR1 and CDR2: SSHAT and FNYEAQ (reference sequence). For the CDR3, the DNA is TGTGCCAGCAGCCCGGGGACTAGCCATCTCTACGAGCAGTACTTC. Amino acids: CASSPGTSHLYEQYF.

The J gene is TRBJ2-5, the V gene TRBV18; D call uncertain. The CDR3 has 12 amino acids. Trimming stripped 6 bases from V and 5 bases from J, with 10 bases between. Per the germline V gene, CDR1 is KGHSH and CDR2 is LQKENI. The chain's CDR3 is CASSQERETQYF. CDR3 DNA sequence: TGTGCCAGCTCGCAAGAAAGGGAGACCCAGTACTTC. Combining the CDR3 with reference TRBV18 and TRBJ2-5 gives the whole variable domain NAGVMQNPRHLVRRRGQEARLRCSPMKGHSHVYWYRQLPEEGLKFMVYLQKENIIDESGMPKERFSAEFPKEGPSILRIQQVVRGDSAAYFCASSQERETQYFGPGTRLLVL.

CDR3 in amino acids: CASSIEDRRYF. The DNA of the CDR3 is TGTGCCAGTAGTATAGAGGACAGAAGGTACTTC. The chain is built from TRBV19 and TRBJ2-5, with TRBD1 as a possible D gene (6 bases). Germline-derived CDR1 and CDR2 are LNHDA and SQIVND (reference sequence). This CDR3 contains 11 residues. Trimming took off 0 bases at V and 13 bases at J, with 9 bases between the two ends.

This chain links TRBV27 with TRBJ1-1, with D possibly being TRBD1 (5 bases). Germline loops: CDR1 MNHEY, CDR2 SMNVEV (reference sequence). The CDR3 totals 14 residues. Trimming cost V 6 bases and J 1 base, with 12 bases left between them. Written as DNA, the CDR3 is TGTGCCAGCAGAGGAAATCAGGGGAACACTGAAGCTTTCTTT. It specifies CASRGNQGNTEAFF.

The chain links TRBV5-1 to TRBJ2-2, with D unclear. CDR1 is SGHRS and CDR2 is YFSETQ in the germline V gene. Trimming pared 4 bases from V and 7 bases from J, leaving 14 bases between. This CDR3 region has 14 residues. In DNA, the CDR3 is TGCGCCAGCAGCCGCACCCCGGGCAGCGGGGAGCTGTTTTTT. Translating gives CASSRTPGSGELFF.

This clone showed up just once. V is TRBV18 and J is TRBJ2-2; 11 bases align to TRBD2. The V gene's germline CDR1 is KGHSH and CDR2 LQKENI. CDR3 size: 15 residues. V gave up 5 bases and J gave up 5 bases; unmatched junction bases: 4. This chain's CDR3 is CASSSLAGDTGELFF. The CDR3 DNA is TGTGCCAGCTCATCACTAGCGGGAGATACCGGGGAGCTGTTTTTT.

V is TRBV7-9 and J is TRBJ2-5, with TRBD2 matching over 7 bases. The ends lost 2 bases at V and 7 bases at J; junction bases unmatched: 4. Per germline, CDR1 SEHNR and CDR2 FQNEAQ (reference sequence). CDR3 size: 13 residues. In DNA, the CDR3 is TGTGCCAGCAGCTTACATCGGGAGGTGACCCAGTACTTC. Translation gives CASSLHREVTQYF.

The chain joins TRBV7-9 to TRBJ1-1, with 10 bases matching TRBD1. This CDR3 is 17 amino acids long. With V trimmed by 3 bases and J by 1 base, 8 bases remained unmatched. CDR1 and CDR2 from the germline V gene are SEHNR and FQNEAQ (reference sequence). CDR3 bases: TGTGCCAGCAGCTTTCCCGGGACAGGGGCATGGAACACTGAAGCTTTCTTT. It codes for CASSFPGTGAWNTEAFF.

The chain joins TRBV27 to TRBJ2-3, with D possibly matching TRBD1 (6 bases). Germline CDR1 and CDR2: MNHEY and SMNVEV (reference sequence). V lost 7 bases and J 4 bases, leaving 15 bases between the germline ends. The CDR3 has 14 amino acids. CDR3 nucleotide sequence: TGTGCCAGCATGGACAGTATGTTTCCAGATACGCAGTATTTT. Amino acids: CASMDSMFPDTQYF.

This sequence joins TRBV9 and TRBJ2-3, with D possibly matching TRBD1 (5 bases). The CDR3 length is 15 residues. V gave up 4 bases and J gave up 0 bases, with 12 bases separating them. CDR1 SGDLS and CDR2 YYNGEE come from the germline V gene. The CDR3 nucleotides are TGTGCCAGCAGCCTCGACAGATATAGCACAGATACGCAGTATTTT. It specifies CASSLDRYSTDTQYF.

This chain links TRBV11-2 with TRBJ1-1, with D hard to call. The CDR3 contains 14 residues. V was trimmed by 2 bases and J by 1 base, leaving 8 bases between them. CDR1 and CDR2 (germline): SGHAT, FQNNGV. CDR3 amino acids: CASSLSGGNTEAFF. DNA for the CDR3: TGTGCCAGCAGCTTATCAGGAGGGAACACTGAAGCTTTCTTT.

In its sample, this clone was seen a few times. The chain links TRBV27 to TRBJ2-7, with D perhaps being TRBD1 or TRBD2 (7 bases each). Trimming removed 4 bases at V and 12 bases at J, with 31 bases between. This CDR3 region has 17 residues. Per germline, CDR1 MNHEY and CDR2 SMNVEV (reference sequence). DNA of the CDR3: TGTGCCAGCAGTTCCCCAACTTCGAGCGGGACGGACAGGTTTTTGTACTTC. Translation gives CASSSPTSSGTDRFLYF.

The chain employs TRBV6-5 and TRBJ2-1; 10 bases map to TRBD2. CDR1 and CDR2 from the germline V gene are MNHEY and SVGAGI. The CDR3 sequence is 15 residues long. The V gene end was trimmed by 0 bases and the J gene end by 7 bases; junction bases not matched to a gene: 3. The CDR3: CASSYSSAGGNEQFF. The CDR3 DNA follows: TGTGCCAGCAGTTACTCGTCAGCGGGAGGGAATGAGCAGTTCTTC.

The gene calls are TRBV7-3 and TRBJ2-1, with 13 bases aligning to TRBD2. V lost 5 bases and J lost 9; bases outside the gene matches: 7. Germline CDR1 is SGHTA and CDR2 is FQGTGA. The CDR3 consists of 15 residues. Here the CDR3 reads CASSEGLAGIGEQFF. CDR3 bases: TGTGCCAGCAGCGAGGGACTAGCGGGAATCGGTGAGCAGTTCTTC.

The chain is built from TRBV2 and TRBJ2-2; 13 nucleotides agree with TRBD2. The CDR3 consists of 18 residues. The germline V gene encodes CDR1 SNHLY and CDR2 FYNNEI. The trim removed 6 bases at V and 7 bases at J, leaving 14 bases unmatched. Here the CDR3 DNA reads TGTGCCAGCAGGGGAACCGGGACTAGCGGGAACTCGCACGGGGAGCTGTTTTTT. Protein product: CASRGTGTSGNSHGELFF.

CDR3 loop: CAWNGQGYEQYF. The CDR3 DNA sequence: TGTGCCTGGAATGGACAGGGCTACGAGCAGTACTTC. This sequence joins TRBV30 and TRBJ2-7; 8 bases are shared with TRBD1. The trim removed 4 bases at V and 3 bases at J, leaving 2 bases unmatched. This CDR3 has 12 amino acids. CDR1 and CDR2 (germline): GTSNPN, SVGIG (reference sequence). Complete variable domain (other parts from reference TRBV30 and TRBJ2-7): SQTIHQWPATLVQPVGSPLSLECTVEGTSNPNLYWYRQAAGRGLQLLFYSVGIGQISSEVPQNLSASRPQDRQFILSSKKLLLSDSGFYLCAWNGQGYEQYFGPGTRLTVT.

The chain uses TRBV28 and TRBJ2-7; D is ambiguous. CDR1 MDHEN and CDR2 SYDVKM come from the germline V gene. V was pared by 8 bases and J by 4 bases, with 18 bases between. The CDR3 totals 14 residues. CDR3 protein: CASLGATPLYEQYF. DNA of the CDR3: TGTGCCAGCCTTGGAGCAACACCATTATACGAGCAGTACTTC.

The chain is built from TRBV28 and TRBJ2-3, with a possible D match to TRBD2 (5 bases). Trimming stripped 10 bases from V and 1 base from J, with 15 bases between. CDR1 is MDHEN, CDR2 SYDVKM, per germline. This CDR3 is 14 amino acids long. CDR3 loop: CATSGGSRTDTQYF. The CDR3, as DNA: TGTGCCACCTCGGGTGGGAGTCGCACAGATACGCAGTATTTT.